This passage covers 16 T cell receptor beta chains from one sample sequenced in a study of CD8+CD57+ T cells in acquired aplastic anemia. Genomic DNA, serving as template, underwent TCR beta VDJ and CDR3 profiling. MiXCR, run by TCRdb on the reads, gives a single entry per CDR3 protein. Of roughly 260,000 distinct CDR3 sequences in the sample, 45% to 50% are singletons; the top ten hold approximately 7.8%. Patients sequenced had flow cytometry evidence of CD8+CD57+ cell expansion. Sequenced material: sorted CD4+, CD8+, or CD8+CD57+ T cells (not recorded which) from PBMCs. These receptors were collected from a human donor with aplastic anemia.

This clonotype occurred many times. CDR3: CASSVVLENTEAFF. The CDR3 DNA reads as TGTGCCAGCAGCGTAGTTCTCGAGAACACTGAAGCTTTCTTT. V is TRBV9 and J is TRBJ1-1; no reliable D call. V shed 0 bases and J shed 1 base, with 7 bases lying between them. Germline V gene lookup returns CDR1 SGDLS and CDR2 YYNGEE. CDR3 length: 14 residues. Combining the CDR3 with reference TRBV9 and TRBJ1-1 gives the whole variable domain DSGVTQTPKHLITATGQRVTLRCSPRSGDLSVYWYQQSLDQGLQFLIQYYNGEERAKGNILERFSAQQFPDLHSELNLSSLELGDSALYFCASSVVLENTEAFFGQGTRLTVV.

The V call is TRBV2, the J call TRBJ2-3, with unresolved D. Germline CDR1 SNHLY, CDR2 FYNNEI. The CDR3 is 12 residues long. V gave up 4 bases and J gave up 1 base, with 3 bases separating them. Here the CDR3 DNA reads TGTGCCAGCAGTGGCGGCACAGATACGCAGTATTTT. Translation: CASSGGTDTQYF.

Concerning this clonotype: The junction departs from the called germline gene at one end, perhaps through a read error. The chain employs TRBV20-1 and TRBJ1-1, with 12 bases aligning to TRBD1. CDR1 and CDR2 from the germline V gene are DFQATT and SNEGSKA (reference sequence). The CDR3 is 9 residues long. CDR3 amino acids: CSAGQGAQF. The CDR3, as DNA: TGCAGTGCGGGACAGGGGGCCCAGTTT.

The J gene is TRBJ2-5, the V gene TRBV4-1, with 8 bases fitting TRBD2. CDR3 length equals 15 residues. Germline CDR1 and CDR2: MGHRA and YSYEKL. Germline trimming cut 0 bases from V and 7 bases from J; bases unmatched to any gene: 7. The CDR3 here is CASSQDGDGRATQYF. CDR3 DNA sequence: TGCGCCAGCAGCCAAGACGGGGACGGGAGGGCGACCCAGTACTTC.

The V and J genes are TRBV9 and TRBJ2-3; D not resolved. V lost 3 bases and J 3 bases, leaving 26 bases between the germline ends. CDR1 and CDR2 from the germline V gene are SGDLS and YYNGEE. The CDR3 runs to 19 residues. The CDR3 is CASSADNSGLGLWTDTQYF. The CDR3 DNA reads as TGTGCCAGCAGCGCCGACAACTCTGGGTTGGGGTTGTGGACAGATACGCAGTATTTT.

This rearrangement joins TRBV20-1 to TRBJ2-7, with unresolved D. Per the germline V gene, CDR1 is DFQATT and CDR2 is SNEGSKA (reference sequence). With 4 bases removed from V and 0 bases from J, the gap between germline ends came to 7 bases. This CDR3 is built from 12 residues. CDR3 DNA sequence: TGCAGTGCTATGGAAGGCTCCTACGAGCAGTACTTC. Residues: CSAMEGSYEQYF.

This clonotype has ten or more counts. The CDR3 sequence is CATSDFGGAYNEQFF. The CDR3 DNA reads as TGTGCCACCAGTGATTTTGGGGGAGCCTACAATGAGCAGTTCTTC. The chain uses TRBV24-1 and TRBJ2-1, with D perhaps given as TRBD1 or TRBD2 (5 bases each). The germline V gene encodes CDR1 KGHDR and CDR2 SFDVKD. The germline V and J ends were trimmed by 1 base and 2 bases, with 8 bases remaining between them. The CDR3 is made up of 15 amino acids.

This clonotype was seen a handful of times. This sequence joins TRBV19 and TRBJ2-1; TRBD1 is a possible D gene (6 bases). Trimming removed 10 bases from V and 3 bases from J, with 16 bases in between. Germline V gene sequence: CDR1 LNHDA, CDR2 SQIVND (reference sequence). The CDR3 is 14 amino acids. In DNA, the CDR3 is TGTGCCACCATCCCGGGACAAGGCTACAATGAGCAGTTCTTC. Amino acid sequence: CATIPGQGYNEQFF.

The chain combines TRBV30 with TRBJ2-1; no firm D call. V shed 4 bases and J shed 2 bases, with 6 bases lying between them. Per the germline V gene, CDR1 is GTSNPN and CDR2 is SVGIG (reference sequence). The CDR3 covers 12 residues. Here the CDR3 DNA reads TGTGCCTGGACTAGGACCTACAATGAGCAGTTCTTC. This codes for CAWTRTYNEQFF.

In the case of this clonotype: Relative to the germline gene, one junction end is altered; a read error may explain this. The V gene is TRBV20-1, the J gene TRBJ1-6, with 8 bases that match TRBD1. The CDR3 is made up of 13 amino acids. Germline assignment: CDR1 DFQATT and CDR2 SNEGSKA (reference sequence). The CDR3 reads CSARADRERGFRF. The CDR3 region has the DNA TGCAGTGCTAGGGCGGACAGGGAAAGGGGTTTTCGCTTT.

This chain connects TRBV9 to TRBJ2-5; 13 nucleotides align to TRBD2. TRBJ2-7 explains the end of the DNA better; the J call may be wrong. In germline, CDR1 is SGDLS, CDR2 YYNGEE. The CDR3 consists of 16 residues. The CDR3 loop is CASSVVWTSGSNEQYF. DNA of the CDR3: TGTGCCAGCAGCGTAGTATGGACTAGCGGGAGTAACGAGCAGTACTTC.

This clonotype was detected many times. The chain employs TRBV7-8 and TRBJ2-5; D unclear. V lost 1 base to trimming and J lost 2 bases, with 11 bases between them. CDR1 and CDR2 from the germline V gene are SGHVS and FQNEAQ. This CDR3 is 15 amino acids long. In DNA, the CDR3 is TGTGCCAGCAGCTTAGACCAAGCTACTCAAGAGACCCAGTACTTC. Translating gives CASSLDQATQETQYF.

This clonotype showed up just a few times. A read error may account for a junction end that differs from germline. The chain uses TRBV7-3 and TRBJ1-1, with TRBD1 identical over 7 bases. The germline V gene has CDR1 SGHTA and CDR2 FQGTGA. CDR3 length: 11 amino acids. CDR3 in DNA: TGTGCCAGCAGCATCGGACAGGCGACTCCTTTT. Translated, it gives CASSIGQATPF.

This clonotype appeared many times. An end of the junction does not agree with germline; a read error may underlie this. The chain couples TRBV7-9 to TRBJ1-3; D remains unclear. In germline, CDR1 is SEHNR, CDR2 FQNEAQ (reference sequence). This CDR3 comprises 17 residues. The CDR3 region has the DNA TGTGCCAGCAGTTTAGGTTTTACACCCTCCTCTGGAAACACCATATATTTT. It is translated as CASSLGFTPSSGNTIYF.

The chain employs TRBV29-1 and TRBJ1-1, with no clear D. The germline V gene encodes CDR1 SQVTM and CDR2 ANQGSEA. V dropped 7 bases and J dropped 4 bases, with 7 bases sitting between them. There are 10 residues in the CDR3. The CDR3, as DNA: TGCAGCGCCAAGAGCACTGAAGCTTTCTTT. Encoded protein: CSAKSTEAFF.

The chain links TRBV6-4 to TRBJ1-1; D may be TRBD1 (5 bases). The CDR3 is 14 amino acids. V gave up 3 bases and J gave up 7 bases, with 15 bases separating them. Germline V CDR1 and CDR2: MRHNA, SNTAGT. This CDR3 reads CASSDGGDHNEAFF. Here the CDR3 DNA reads TGTGCCAGCAGTGATGGAGGGGACCACAATGAAGCTTTCTTT.